This T cell receptor beta chain was recovered during a study of shared clonotypes between healthy human individuals (dated by TCRdb to the early 2020s). Notes on the research overall: The cohort comprised two women and three men aged 18 to 49 years. The study deeply sequenced blood TCR repertoires of about 5 healthy adults to estimate repertoire size and the extent of clonotype sharing between individuals. To increase sequencing depth and limit assay-specific biases, TCR repertoire library preparation and sequencing were carried out by different laboratories using diverse techniques. Leukapheresis yielded between about 0.85 and 10 billion PBMCs per donor. Overall results and qualifications from the work: Sampling was limited to blood, and TCR repertoires in tissue likely differ from TCR repertoires in blood. Pairwise subsampling led to the expectation that sequencing depth would affect the degree of clonotype sharing among donors. The genetic and exposure-history diversity represented was limited by the small number of donors.

The trim is 0 bases for V and 1 base for J, with a gap of 16 bases between the germline ends. CDR1 and CDR2, looked up from the germline V gene, are SNHLY and FYNNEI. The CDR3 goes from the cysteine to the phenylalanine over 18 residues. The read is trimmed to its CDR3 DNA, 54 bases read in frame from base 1. Remarks on this clone: It has no known antigen specificity. Within one base of it there is no much larger clone, and no base qualities were kept.

Using the deep immunoSEQ assay, multiplex PCR amplified TCR CDR3 regions from genomic DNA. Extracted genomic DNA from each cell subset was spread evenly across all wells of several immunoSEQ 96-well plates, with each plate serving as a replicate. Each replicate PCR for unsorted PBMC received roughly 0.3 ug genomic DNA, equal to about 30,000 T cell genomes. Ten immunoSEQ deep assay plates were used to sequence unsorted PBMC genomic DNA. The purified libraries were quantified using a Qubit 3.0 fluorometer, sized with a Bioanalyzer 2100, and then quantified again using the KAPA Library Quantification kit. Each immunoSEQ 96-well plate was sequenced on its own single-read 150-cycle Illumina NextSeq 550 flow cell. The source study handled its data this way. Because only junctional sequences without quality scores were contained in the immunoSEQ output, filtering matching that applied to full-length reads could not be performed. To assign V/J genes and CDR3, sequences were annotated against IMGT germline references using PyIR, a Python wrapper for IgBLAST v1.9. Reads were filtered out if the reads had weak V/J assignments (E-value above 1e-6), no CDR3, stop codons, out-of-frame junctions, or ambiguous translated residues. V3J clonotypes were defined by identical inferred V gene, J gene, and CDR3 amino acid sequence. Percentage overlap between repertoires was computed as shared unique clonotypes divided by the size of the smaller repertoire. Richness of each repertoire was evaluated using RTK rarefaction, the Chao1 estimator, and Recon v2.1 estimates of unobserved clonotypes. Not all clones reach the TCRdb copy of this immuneACCESS table, which keeps in-frame sequences only. Checked studies attribute under half of the gap to unresolved V genes and leave the rest unexplained. That table is the source of V, J and clone size, and D and trimming were worked out from the DNA. Across this sample there are over 400,000 clones, with over 75% seen only once. More than 9.5% of the sample comes from the top ten.

Donors were healthy HIV-negative adults with no recently reported acute infections or vaccinations. All donors were Caucasian adults living in Nashville, Tennessee, USA. For unsorted samples, about 90 million PBMCs were counted and genomic DNA was extracted with the QIAamp DNA Blood Mini kit. Blood was collected by leukapheresis, and PBMCs were isolated by Ficoll-Histopaque density gradient centrifugation and then cryopreserved in liquid nitrogen vapor phase. The sequence derives from a middle-aged woman in good health. Some clones in this sample may be carry-over from other donors' samples. Sequencing input: PBMCs. This receptor chain uses TRBV2 and TRBJ2-4; the D segment could be TRBD1, given 5 matching bases. The bases are TGTGCCAGCAGTGAAGCAGGGCCACAGGTACGGGCCAAAAACATTCAGTACTTC. Its translation reads: CASSEAGPQVRAKNIQYF. Supplemented by the reference TRBV2 and TRBJ2-4 proteins around the CDR3, the complete variable domain is EPEVTQTPSHQVTQMGQEVILRCVPISNHLYFYWYRQILGQKVEFLVSFYNNEISEKSEIFDDQFSVERPDGSNFTLKIRSTKLEDSAMYFCASSEAGPQVRAKNIQYFGAGTRLSVL.